This T cell receptor (beta chain) originates from a study of T cells in Graves' hyperthyroidism and ophthalmopathy. RNA transcripts served as the template for amplifying TCR beta CDR3 regions. HTBI primers were used for first-round RT-PCR of the TCR CDR3. TCRdb re-called the multiplex PCR reads through MiXCR, storing one row per CDR3 protein. The sample yields some 440,000 distinct CDR3 sequences, roughly 14% seen once. The table lists this clonotype with a few counts. Trimming left V 3 bases short and J 0 bases short, with 13 bases between. Germline CDR1 SGDLS, CDR2 YYNGEE. This CDR3 has 16 residues. The TCR originated in a woman under 30 with Graves' hyperthyroidism. The V call is TRBV9, the J call TRBJ2-1, with a possible D match to TRBD2 (6 bases). Sequences were obtained from blood. CDR3 protein: CASSARLGSSYNEQFF. The CDR3 nucleotides read TGTGCCAGCAGCGCGAGACTAGGGAGCTCCTACAATGAGCAGTTCTTC.